Presented here are 2 T cell receptor beta chains from one specimen sequenced in a study of CD8 T cells in Susac syndrome (dated by TCRdb to between 2018 and 2020). The library was generated by the immunoSEQ multiplex PCR assay. RNA was extracted using the RNeasy kit, and roughly 0.5 to 1 ug of the RNA was reverse transcribed with random hexamers. The public reads were run again by TCRdb, first through fastp at Q25 and then through MiXCR, and only productive beta chains were kept. When rows share a CDR3 protein, they turn into one entry using the most common DNA and genes. The sample table records about 210,000 distinct CDR3 sequences; 85% to 95% of these occur just once. The ten largest clones capture 0.095% to 0.12% of the sample. The sequenced sample was CD4+ T cells from PBMCs. Every receptor here comes from a human donor in good health.

V and J are TRBV24-1 and TRBJ2-5; 10 positions agree with TRBD1. The V gene's germline CDR1 is KGHDR and CDR2 SFDVKD. The CDR3 is 15 residues long. With 4 bases clipped from V and 2 bases from J, the junction kept 3 bases outside the gene matches. CDR3 in DNA: TGTGCCACCAGTGACCTGGGACAGGGGCAAGAGACCCAGTACTTC. Protein sequence: CATSDLGQGQETQYF.

The V gene is TRBV30, the J gene TRBJ1-1, with D possibly TRBD1 on 5 matching bases. This CDR3 region has 13 residues. Trimming shortened V by 3 bases and J by 2 bases, and 10 bases separated the two germline ends. The germline V gene has CDR1 GTSNPN and CDR2 SVGIG (reference sequence). This CDR3 reads CAWRRGENTEAFF. The CDR3, as DNA: TGTGCCTGGAGGAGGGGCGAAAACACTGAAGCTTTCTTT.